This T cell receptor beta chain was sequenced for a study of T cells in Graves' hyperthyroidism and ophthalmopathy. RNA transcripts were the template for amplifying TCR beta CDR3 regions. HTBI primers were the set used in a first-round RT-PCR of the TCR CDR3. TCRdb re-analysed the multiplex PCR reads in MiXCR, keeping a single row per CDR3 protein. Among 300,000 to 350,000 distinct CDR3 sequences listed, roughly 13% were seen once. Germline V lookup: CDR1 MNHEY, CDR2 SVGEGT. This CDR3 is built from 15 residues. V lost 10 bases and J 0 bases, leaving 18 bases between the germline ends. V is TRBV6-2 or TRBV6-3 and J is TRBJ1-1; maybe TRBD1 (6 bases). This TCR was sampled from a woman younger than 45 with Graves' hyperthyroidism. The sample taken for sequencing was blood. DNA of the CDR3: TGTGCCACTAAGAAACAGGGAGAGGTGAACACTGAAGCTTTCTTT. Translated, it gives CATKKQGEVNTEAFF.